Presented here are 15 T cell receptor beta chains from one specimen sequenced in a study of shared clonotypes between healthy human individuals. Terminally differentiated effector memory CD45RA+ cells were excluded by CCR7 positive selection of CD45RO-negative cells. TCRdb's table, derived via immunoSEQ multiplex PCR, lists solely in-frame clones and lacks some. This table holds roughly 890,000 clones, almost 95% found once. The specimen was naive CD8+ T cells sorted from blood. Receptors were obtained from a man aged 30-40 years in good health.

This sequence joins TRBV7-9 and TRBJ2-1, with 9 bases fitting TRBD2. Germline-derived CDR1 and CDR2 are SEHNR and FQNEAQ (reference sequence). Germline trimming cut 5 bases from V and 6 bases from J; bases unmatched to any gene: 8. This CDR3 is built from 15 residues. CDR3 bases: TGTGCCAGCAGCCTAACTCTAGCGGGATTCAATGAGCAGTTCTTC. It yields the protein CASSLTLAGFNEQFF.

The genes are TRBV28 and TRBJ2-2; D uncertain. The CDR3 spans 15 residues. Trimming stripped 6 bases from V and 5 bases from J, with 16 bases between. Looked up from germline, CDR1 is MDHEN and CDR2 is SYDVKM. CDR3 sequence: CASSSWQDGTGELFF. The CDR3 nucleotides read TGTGCCAGCAGCTCCTGGCAGGACGGGACCGGGGAGCTGTTTTTT.

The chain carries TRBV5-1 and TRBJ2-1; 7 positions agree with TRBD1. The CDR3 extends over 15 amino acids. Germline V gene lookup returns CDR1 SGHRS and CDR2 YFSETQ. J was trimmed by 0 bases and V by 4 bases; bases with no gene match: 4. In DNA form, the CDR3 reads TGCGCCAGCAGCAACCGGGACAGCTCCTACAATGAGCAGTTCTTC. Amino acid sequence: CASSNRDSSYNEQFF.

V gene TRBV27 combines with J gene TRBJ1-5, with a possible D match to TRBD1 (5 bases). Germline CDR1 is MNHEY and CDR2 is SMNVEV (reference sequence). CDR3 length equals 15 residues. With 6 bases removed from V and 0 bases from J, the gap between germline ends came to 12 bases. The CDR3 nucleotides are TGTGCCAGCAGCGTTCAGGGAGATAGCAATCAGCCCCAGCATTTT. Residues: CASSVQGDSNQPQHF.

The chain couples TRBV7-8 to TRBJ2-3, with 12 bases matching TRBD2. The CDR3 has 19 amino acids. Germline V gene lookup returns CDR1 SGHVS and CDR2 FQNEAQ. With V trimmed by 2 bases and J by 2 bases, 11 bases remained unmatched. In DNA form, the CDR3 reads TGTGCCAGCAGCTTACCGCGACTAGCGGGAGAGTCAGCCACAGATACGCAGTATTTT. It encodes CASSLPRLAGESATDTQYF. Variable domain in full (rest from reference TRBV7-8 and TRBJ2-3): GAGVSQSPRYKVAKRGQDVALRCDPISGHVSLFWYQQALGQGPEFLTYFQNEAQLDKSGLPSDRFFAERPEGSVSTLKIQRTQQEDSAVYLCASSLPRLAGESATDTQYFGPGTRLTVL.

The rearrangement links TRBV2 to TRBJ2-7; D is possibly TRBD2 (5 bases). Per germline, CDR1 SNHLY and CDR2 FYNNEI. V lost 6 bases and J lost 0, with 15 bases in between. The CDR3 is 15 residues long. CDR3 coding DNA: TGTGCCAGCAGAGACAAGCCTAGCAGCTCCTACGAGCAGTACTTC. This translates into CASRDKPSSSYEQYF. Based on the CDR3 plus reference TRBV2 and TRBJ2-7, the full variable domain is EPEVTQTPSHQVTQMGQEVILRCVPISNHLYFYWYRQILGQKVEFLVSFYNNEISEKSEIFDDQFSVERPDGSNFTLKIRSTKLEDSAMYFCASRDKPSSSYEQYFGPGTRLTVT.

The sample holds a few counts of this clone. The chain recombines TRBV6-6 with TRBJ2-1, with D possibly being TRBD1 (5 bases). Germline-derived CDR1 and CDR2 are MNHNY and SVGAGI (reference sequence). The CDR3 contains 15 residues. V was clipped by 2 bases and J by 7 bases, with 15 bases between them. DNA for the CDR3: TGTGCCAGCAGTTACGTCCGGCAGGGTATGAATGAGCAGTTCTTC. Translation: CASSYVRQGMNEQFF.

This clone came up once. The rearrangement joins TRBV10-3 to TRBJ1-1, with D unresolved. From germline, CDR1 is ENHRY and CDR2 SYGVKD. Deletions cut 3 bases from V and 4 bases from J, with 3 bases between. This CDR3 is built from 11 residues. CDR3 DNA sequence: TGTGCCATCAGTGATGGCACTGAAGCTTTCTTT. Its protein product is CAISDGTEAFF.

The CDR3 region is CASSPTSLLDGSGANVLTF. The CDR3 nucleotides read TGCGCCAGCAGCCCGACTAGCCTACTTGACGGATCTGGGGCCAACGTCCTGACTTTC. The V call is TRBV4-1, the J call TRBJ2-6, with TRBD2 matching 7 bases. CDR1 and CDR2 from the germline V gene are MGHRA and YSYEKL. V was pared by 4 bases and J by 1 base, with 13 bases of the junction left unmatched. This CDR3 comprises 19 residues.

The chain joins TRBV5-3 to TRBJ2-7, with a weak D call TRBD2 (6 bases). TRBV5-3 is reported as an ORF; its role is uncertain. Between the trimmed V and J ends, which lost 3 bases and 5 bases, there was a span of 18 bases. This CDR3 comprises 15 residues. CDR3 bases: TGTGCCAGAAGCTGCACGTCCCAGGGAGGCCACGAGCAGTACTTC. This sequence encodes CARSCTSQGGHEQYF.

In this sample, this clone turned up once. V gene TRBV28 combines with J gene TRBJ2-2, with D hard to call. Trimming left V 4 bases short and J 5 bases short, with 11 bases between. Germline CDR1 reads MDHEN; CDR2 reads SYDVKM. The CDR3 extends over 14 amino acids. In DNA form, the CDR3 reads TGTGCCAGCAGTTCCCTTACCCTGACCGGGGAGCTGTTTTTT. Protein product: CASSSLTLTGELFF.

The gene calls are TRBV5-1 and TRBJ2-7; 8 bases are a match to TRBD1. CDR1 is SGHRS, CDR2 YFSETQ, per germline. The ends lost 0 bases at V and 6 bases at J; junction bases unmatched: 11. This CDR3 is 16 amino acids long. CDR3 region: CASSLAVSGGQGEQYF. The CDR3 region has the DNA TGCGCCAGCAGCTTGGCCGTGTCAGGGGGCCAGGGCGAGCAGTACTTC. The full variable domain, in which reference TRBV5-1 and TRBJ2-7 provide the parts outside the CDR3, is KAGVTQTPRYLIKTRGQQVTLSCSPISGHRSVSWYQQTPGQGLQFLFEYFSETQRNKGNFPGRFSGRQFSNSRSEMNVSTLELGDSALYLCASSLAVSGGQGEQYFGPGTRLTVT.

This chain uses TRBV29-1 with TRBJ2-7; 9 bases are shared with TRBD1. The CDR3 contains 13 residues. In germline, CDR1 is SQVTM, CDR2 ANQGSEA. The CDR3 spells CTWVTGGLTEQYF. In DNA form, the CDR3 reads TGCACCTGGGTGACAGGGGGATTGACCGAGCAGTACTTC.

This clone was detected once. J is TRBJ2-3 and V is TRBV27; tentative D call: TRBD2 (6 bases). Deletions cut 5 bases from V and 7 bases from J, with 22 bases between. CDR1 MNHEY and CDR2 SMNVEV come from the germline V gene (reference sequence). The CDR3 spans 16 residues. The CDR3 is CASSQLAAGRSNTQYF. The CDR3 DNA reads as TGTGCCAGCAGTCAACTGGCCGCGGGGCGCTCGAATACGCAGTATTTT.

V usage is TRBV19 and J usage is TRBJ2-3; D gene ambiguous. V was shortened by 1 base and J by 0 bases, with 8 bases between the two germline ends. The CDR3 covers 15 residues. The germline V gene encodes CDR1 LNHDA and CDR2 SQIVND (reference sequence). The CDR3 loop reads CASSIGAESTDTQYF. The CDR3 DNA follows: TGTGCCAGTAGTATAGGGGCAGAGAGCACAGATACGCAGTATTTT. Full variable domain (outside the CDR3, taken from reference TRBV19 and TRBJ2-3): DGGITQSPKYLFRKEGQNVTLSCEQNLNHDAMYWYRQDPGQGLRLIYYSQIVNDFQKGDIAEGYSVSREKKESFPLTVTSAQKNPTAFYLCASSIGAESTDTQYFGPGTRLTVL.